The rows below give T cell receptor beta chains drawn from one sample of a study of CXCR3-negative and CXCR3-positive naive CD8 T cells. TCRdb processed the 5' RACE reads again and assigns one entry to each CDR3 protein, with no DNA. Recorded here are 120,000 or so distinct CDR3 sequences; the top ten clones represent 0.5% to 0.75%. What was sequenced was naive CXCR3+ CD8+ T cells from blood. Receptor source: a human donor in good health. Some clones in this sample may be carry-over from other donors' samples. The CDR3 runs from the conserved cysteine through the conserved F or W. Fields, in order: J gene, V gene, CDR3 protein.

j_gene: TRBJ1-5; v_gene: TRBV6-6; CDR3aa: CASTKGQNNQPQDF
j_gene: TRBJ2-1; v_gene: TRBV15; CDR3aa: CATSRHKGPGNEQFF
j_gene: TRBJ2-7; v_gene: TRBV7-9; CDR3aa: CEIRQGAHEQYF
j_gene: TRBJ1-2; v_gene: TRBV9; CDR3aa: CASSVASTEAYGYTF
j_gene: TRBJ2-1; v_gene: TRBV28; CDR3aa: CASSATYNEQFF
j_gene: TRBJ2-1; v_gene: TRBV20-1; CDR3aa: CSARFGTSGGNEQFF
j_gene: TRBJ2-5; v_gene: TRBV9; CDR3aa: CASSAWEQETQYF
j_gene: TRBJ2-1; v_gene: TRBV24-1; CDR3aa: CATSAWGENNEQFF
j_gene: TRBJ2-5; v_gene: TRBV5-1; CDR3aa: CASSLANWEETQYF
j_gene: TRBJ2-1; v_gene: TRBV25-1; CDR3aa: CASTKLAGETLEQFF
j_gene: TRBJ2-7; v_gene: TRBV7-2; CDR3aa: CASSPEPGRNEQYF
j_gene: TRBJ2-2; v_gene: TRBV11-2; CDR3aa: CASTRGLTGPGELFF
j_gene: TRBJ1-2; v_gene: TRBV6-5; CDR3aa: CASKPRIPNYGYTF
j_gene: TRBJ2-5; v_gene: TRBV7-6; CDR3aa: CASSSPGQGDETQYF
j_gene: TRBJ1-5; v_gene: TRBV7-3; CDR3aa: CASSLNLGGQGNQPQHF
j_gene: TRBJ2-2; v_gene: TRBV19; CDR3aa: CASSSRGQNTGELIF
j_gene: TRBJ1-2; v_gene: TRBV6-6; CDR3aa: CASSQRQGVDGYTF
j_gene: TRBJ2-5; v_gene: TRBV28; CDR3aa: CASRPMWEGHQETQYF
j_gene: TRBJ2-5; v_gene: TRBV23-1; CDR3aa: CASSQSMGTDQETQYF
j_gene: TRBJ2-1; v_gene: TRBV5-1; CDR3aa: CASSRTRADPEQFF
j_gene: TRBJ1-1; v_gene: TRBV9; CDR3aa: CASSDSWGTEAFF
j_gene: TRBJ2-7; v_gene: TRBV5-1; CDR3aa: CASSFGRVGYEQYF
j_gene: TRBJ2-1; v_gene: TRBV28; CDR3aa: CASSSGGGLVSEQFF
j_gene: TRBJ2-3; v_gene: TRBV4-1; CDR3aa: CASSRDSSTDTQYF
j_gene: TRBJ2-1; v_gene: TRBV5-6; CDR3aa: CASSLAGGLSYNEQFF
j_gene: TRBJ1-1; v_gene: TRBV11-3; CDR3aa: CASSNRPTGRVFF